The TCR beta chain described here comes from a study of CD8 T cells in Susac syndrome. With random hexamers, 0.5 to 1 ug RNA was reverse transcribed. Amplification of the TCR beta CDR3 was carried out by immunoSEQ multiplex PCR, which spanned a total of 54 Vbeta and 13 Jbeta segments. In TCRdb, the immunoSEQ multiplex PCR reads were re-called with MiXCR into one record per CDR3 protein. The table lists over 350,000 distinct CDR3 sequences, 75% to 90% of them singletons. V dropped 3 bases and J dropped 2; count of bases not matched to a gene: 3. This CDR3 is 15 amino acids long. In germline, CDR1 is MNHNS, CDR2 SASEGT. The study used treatment-naive patients who had stable or active relapsing-remitting disease as multiple sclerosis controls.

The sequence was collected from a human donor with multiple sclerosis. The chain is built from TRBV6-1 and TRBJ2-5; 10 positions match TRBD2. The sequenced sample consisted of CD8+ T cells from PBMCs. The CDR3 sequence is CASSDIAGGQETQYF. Written as DNA, the CDR3 is TGTGCCAGCAGTGATATAGCGGGAGGTCAAGAGACCCAGTACTTC.